This entry describes one T cell receptor (beta chain). The CDR3 is made up of 13 amino acids. The germline V gene has CDR1 LNHNV and CDR2 YYDKDF (reference sequence). V lost 4 bases, J lost 6 bases, and 11 bases lay in between. This specimen belongs to a study of blood T cell repertoires in COVID-19. Study at large: Both acute and convalescent COVID-19 samples were obtained from the United States, Italy and Spain. PBMCs, B-cell-depleted T cells, or T cells provided the cDNA or gDNA that made up the material.

Authors' methods: From reference gene primer amplification, estimates of nucleated cell counts were derived. The protocol was immunoSEQ multiplex PCR, while the TCRdb copy is restricted to in-frame clones and leaves out a portion. For V, J and clone size, that table is used; D and trimming come from the DNA. The sample lists roughly 70,000 clones; 75% to 85% were seen once. This clonotype was sampled from a woman aged 55 to 70 with acute or convalescent COVID-19. Sequenced input: peripheral blood. The chain has TRBV15 and TRBJ2-3; D is perhaps TRBD2 (5 bases). CDR3 nucleotide sequence: TGTGCCACCAGCACCCTGGGCGGGGATACGCAGTATTTT. It translates to CATSTLGGDTQYF. Full variable domain (missing parts from reference TRBV15 and TRBJ2-3): DAMVIQNPRYQVTQFGKPVTLSCSQTLNHNVMYWYQQKSSQAPKLLFHYYDKDFNNEADTPDNFQSRRPNTSFCFLDIRSPGLGDTAMYLCATSTLGGDTQYFGPGTRLTVL.